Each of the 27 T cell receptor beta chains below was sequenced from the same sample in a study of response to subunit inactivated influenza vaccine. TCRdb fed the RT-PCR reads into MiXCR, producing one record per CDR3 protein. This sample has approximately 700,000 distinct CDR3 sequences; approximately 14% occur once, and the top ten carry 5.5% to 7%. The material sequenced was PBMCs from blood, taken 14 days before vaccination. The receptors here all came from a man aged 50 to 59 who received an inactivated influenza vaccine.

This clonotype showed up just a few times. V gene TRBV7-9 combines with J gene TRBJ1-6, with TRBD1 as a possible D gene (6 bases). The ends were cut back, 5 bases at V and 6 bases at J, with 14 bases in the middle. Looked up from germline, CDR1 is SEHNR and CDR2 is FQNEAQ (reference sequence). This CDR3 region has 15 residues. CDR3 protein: CASSLGQRVNSPLHF. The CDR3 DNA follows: TGTGCCAGCAGCCTAGGACAGCGAGTTAATTCACCCCTCCACTTT.

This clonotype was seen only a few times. The CDR3 is CSVDPRDTQYF. The CDR3 region has the DNA TGCAGCGTTGACCCCCGGGATACGCAGTATTTT. The gene calls are TRBV29-1 and TRBJ2-3; D gene ambiguous. Trimming removed 3 bases at V and 6 bases at J, with 7 bases between. This CDR3 has 11 residues. The germline gives CDR1 SQVTM, CDR2 ANQGSEA.

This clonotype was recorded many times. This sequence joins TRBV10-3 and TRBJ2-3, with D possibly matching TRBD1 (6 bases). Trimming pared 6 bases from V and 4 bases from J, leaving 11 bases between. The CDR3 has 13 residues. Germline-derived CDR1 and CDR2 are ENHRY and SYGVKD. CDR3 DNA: TGTGCCATCAGCTCACAGGGCCCAGATACGCAGTATTTT. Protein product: CAISSQGPDTQYF.

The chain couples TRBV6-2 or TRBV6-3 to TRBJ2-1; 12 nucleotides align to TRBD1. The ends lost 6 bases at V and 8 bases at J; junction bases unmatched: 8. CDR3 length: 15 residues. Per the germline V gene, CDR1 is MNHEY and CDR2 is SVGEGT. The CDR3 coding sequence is TGTGCCAGCAGCCGCCGGGACAGGGGGCCAGATGAGCAGTTCTTC. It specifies CASSRRDRGPDEQFF.

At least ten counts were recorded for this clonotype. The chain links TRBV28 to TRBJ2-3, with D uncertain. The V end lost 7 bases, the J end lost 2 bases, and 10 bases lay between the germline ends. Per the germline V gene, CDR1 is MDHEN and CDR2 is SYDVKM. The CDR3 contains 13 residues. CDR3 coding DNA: TGTGCCAGCATCTCCGGTTCCACAGATACGCAGTATTTT. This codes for CASISGSTDTQYF.

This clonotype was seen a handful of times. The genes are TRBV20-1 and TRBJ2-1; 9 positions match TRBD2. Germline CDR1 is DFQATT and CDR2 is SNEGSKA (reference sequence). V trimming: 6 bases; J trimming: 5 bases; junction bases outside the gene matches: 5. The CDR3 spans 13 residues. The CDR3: CSAPRTSDNEQFF. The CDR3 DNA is TGCAGTGCCCCGAGGACTAGCGACAATGAGCAGTTCTTC.

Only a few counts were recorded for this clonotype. For the CDR3, the DNA is TGTGCCAGCAGCCAGGGGACAGGGGACAATCAGCCCCAGCATTTT. This translates into CASSQGTGDNQPQHF. The chain is built from TRBV3-1 and TRBJ1-5; 10 bases agree with TRBD1. After removal of 3 bases from V and 3 bases from J, the junction contained 2 bases not matched to a gene. Germline CDR1 and CDR2: LGHDT and YNNKEL (reference sequence). The CDR3 is 15 amino acids.

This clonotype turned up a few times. CDR3 nucleotide sequence: TGTGCCACCAGTGATTACGCAGTCTCTAGCACAGATACGCAGTATTTT. It is translated as CATSDYAVSSTDTQYF. The V gene is TRBV24-1, the J gene TRBJ2-3, with D unresolved. Germline V CDR1 and CDR2: KGHDR, SFDVKD. The CDR3 sequence is 16 residues long. Trimming cost V 2 bases and J 0 bases, with 11 bases left between them.

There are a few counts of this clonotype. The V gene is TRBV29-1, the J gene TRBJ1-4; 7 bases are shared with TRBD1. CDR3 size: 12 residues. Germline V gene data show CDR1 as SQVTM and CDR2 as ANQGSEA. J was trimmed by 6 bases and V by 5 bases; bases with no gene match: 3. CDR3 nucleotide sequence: TGCAGCGTTCGACAGGGTCATGAAAAACTGTTTTTT. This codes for CSVRQGHEKLFF. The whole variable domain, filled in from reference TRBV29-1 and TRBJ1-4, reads SAVISQKPSRDICQRGTSLTIQCQVDSQVTMMFWYRQQPGQSLTLIATANQGSEATYESGFVIDKFPISRPNLTFSTLTVSNMSPEDSSIYLCSVRQGHEKLFFGSGTQLSVL.

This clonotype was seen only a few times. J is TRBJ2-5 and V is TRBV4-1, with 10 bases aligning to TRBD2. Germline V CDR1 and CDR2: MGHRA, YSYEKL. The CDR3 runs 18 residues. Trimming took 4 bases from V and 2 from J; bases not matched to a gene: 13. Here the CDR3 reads CASSRNLLAGSLQETQYF. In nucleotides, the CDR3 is TGCGCCAGCAGCCGAAATTTACTAGCGGGGAGCCTTCAAGAGACCCAGTACTTC.

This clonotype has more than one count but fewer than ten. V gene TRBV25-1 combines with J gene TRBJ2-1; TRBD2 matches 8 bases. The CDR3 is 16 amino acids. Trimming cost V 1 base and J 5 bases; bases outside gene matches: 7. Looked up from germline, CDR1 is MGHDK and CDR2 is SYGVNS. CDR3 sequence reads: CASSESWGSGNNEQFF. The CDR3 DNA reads TGTGCCAGCAGTGAATCCTGGGGTAGCGGGAACAATGAGCAGTTCTTC.

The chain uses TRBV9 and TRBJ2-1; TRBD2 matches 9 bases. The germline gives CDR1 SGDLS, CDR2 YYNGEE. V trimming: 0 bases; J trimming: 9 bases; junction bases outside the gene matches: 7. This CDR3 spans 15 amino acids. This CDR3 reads CASSVESSGGLEQFF. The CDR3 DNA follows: TGTGCCAGCAGCGTAGAATCCAGCGGGGGGCTTGAGCAGTTCTTC.

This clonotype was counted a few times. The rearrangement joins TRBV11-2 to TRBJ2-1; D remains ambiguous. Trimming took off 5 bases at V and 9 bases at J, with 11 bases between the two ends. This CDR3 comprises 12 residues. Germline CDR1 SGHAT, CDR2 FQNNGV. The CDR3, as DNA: TGTGCCAGCAGCCCCGCCTACGGTGAGCAGTTCTTC. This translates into CASSPAYGEQFF.

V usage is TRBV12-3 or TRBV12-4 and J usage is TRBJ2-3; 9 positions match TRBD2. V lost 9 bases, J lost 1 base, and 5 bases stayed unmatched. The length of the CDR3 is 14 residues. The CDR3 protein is CASRRTSGTDTQYF. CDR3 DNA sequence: TGTGCCAGTCGTCGGACTAGCGGCACAGATACGCAGTATTTT.

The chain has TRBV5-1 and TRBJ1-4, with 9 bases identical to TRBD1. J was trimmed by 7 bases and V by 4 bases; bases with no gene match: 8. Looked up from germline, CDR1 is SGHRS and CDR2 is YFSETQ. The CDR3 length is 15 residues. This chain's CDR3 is CASSTTGGKGEKLFF. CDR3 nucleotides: TGCGCCAGCAGCACAACAGGGGGCAAAGGTGAAAAACTGTTTTTT.

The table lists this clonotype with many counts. CDR3 region: CASSPQGWDTQYF. The CDR3 coding sequence is TGTGCCAGCAGCCCCCAGGGGTGGGACACGCAGTATTTT. The rearrangement uses TRBV12-3 or TRBV12-4 and TRBJ2-3; perhaps TRBD1 as D (6 bases). Deletions cut 6 bases from V and 9 bases from J, with 16 bases between. This CDR3 region has 13 residues.

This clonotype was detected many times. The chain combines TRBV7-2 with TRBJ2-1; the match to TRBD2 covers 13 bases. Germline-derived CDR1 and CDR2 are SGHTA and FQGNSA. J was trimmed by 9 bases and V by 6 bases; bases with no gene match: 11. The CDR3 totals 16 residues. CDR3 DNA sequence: TGTGCCAGCAGATTTAGGGGACTAGCGGGGCGAGGTGAGCAGTTCTTC. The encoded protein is CASRFRGLAGRGEQFF.

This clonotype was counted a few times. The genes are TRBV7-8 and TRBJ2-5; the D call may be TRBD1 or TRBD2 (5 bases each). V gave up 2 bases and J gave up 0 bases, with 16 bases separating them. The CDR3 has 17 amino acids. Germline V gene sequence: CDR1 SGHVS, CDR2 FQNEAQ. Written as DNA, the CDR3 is TGTGCCAGCAGCTTATACGTGGCAGGGACCCACCAAGAGACCCAGTACTTC. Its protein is CASSLYVAGTHQETQYF.

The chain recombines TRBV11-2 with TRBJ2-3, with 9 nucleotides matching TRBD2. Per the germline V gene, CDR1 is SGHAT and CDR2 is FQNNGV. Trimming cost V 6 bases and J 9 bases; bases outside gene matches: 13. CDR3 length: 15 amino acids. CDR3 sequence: CASSGAGGALGTQYF. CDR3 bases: TGTGCCAGCAGTGGGGCGGGGGGGGCCCTAGGGACGCAGTATTTT.

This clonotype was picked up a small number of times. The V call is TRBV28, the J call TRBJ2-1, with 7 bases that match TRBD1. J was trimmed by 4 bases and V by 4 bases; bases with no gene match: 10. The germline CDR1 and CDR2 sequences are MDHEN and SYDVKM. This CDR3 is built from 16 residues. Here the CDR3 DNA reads TGTGCCAGCAGTTCCGCCCGACAGGGCGCTTACAATGAGCAGTTCTTC. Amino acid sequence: CASSSARQGAYNEQFF.

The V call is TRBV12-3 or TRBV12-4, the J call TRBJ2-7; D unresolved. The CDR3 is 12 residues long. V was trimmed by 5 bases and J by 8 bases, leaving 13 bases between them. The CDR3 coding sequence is TGTGCCAGCAGTACGTATCCGCTAAAGCAGTACTTC. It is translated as CASSTYPLKQYF.

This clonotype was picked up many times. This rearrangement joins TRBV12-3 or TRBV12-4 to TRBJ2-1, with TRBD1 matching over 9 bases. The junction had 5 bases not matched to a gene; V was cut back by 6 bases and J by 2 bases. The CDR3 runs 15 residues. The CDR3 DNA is TGTGCCAGCAGGTCGGGACAGGGACCCTACAATGAGCAGTTCTTC. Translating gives CASRSGQGPYNEQFF.

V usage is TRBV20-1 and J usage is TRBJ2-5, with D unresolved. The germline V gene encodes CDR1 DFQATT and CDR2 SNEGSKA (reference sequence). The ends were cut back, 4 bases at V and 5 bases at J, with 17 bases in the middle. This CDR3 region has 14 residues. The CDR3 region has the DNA TGCAGTGCTAAGGGTCTTTGGGTTAAGGAGACCCAGTACTTC. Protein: CSAKGLWVKETQYF.

CDR3 sequence: CASSPWGSGGAMGTDTQYF. The CDR3 coding sequence is TGTGCCAGCAGCCCCTGGGGCAGCGGGGGGGCCATGGGCACAGATACGCAGTATTTT. The chain uses TRBV7-8 and TRBJ2-3; 10 bases are shared with TRBD2. The CDR3 is 19 residues long. CDR1 SGHVS and CDR2 FQNEAQ come from the germline V gene. V trimming: 5 bases; J trimming: 1 base; junction bases outside the gene matches: 15.

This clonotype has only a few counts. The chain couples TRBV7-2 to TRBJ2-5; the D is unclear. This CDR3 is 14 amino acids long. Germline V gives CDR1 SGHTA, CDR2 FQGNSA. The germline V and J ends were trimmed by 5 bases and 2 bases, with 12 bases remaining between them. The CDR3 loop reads CASSLRWRQETQYF. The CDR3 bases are TGTGCCAGCAGCCTCCGGTGGCGGCAAGAGACCCAGTACTTC.

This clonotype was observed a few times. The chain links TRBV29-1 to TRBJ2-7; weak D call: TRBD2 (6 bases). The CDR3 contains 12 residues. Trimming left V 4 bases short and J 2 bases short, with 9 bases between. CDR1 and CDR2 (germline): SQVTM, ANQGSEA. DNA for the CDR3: TGCAGCGTTGGGGCGGGAACCTACGAGCAGTACTTC. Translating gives CSVGAGTYEQYF.

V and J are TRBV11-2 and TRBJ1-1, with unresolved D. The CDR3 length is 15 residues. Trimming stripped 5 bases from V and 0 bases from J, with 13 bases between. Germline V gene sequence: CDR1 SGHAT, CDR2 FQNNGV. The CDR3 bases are TGTGCCAGCAGCACGTTGGCCCGGGTGAACACTGAAGCTTTCTTT. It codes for CASSTLARVNTEAFF.